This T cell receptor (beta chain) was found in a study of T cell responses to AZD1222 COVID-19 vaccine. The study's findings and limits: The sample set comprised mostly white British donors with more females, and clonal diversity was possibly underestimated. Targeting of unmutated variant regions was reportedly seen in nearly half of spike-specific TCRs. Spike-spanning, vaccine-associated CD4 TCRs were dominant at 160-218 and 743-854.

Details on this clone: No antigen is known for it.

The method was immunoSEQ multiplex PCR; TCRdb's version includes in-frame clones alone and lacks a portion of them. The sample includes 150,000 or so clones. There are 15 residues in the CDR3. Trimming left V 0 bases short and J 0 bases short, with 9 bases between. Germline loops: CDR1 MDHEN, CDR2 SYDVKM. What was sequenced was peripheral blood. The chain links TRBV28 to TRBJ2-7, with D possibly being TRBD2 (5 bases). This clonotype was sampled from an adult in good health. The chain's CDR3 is CASSLWTGSSYEQYF. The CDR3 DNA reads TGTGCCAGCAGTTTATGGACGGGAAGCTCCTACGAGCAGTACTTC.